Below, 26 T cell receptor beta chains from the same sample are listed, as sequenced in a study of blood T cell repertoires in COVID-19 (dated by TCRdb to 2020 to 2021). Libraries were made using the immunoSEQ multiplex PCR assay. What TCRdb holds here is the immuneACCESS table cut down to in-frame rearrangements. Part of the clones is not present; checked against another copy, under half of the missing clones reflect an unresolved V gene, and the others are unexplained. Across this sample there are about 300,000 clones, with roughly 86% seen only once. Roughly 2.9% of the sample belongs to the ten largest clones. The sequenced material came from PBMCs or T cells enriched from blood (not recorded which). All receptors derive from a woman aged 50 to 60 who had been exposed to COVID-19.

This chain connects TRBV27 to TRBJ2-5, with a possible D match to TRBD1 (6 bases). CDR1 is MNHEY and CDR2 is SMNVEV in the germline V gene (reference sequence). Trimming left V 7 bases short and J 9 bases short, with 18 bases between. CDR3 size: 13 residues. The CDR3 DNA follows: TGTGCCAGCAAAACAGGGACCAAGTCGGCCCAGTACTTC. Protein: CASKTGTKSAQYF.

The rearrangement links TRBV28 to TRBJ2-4; 7 bases align to TRBD1. Trimming at V came to 7 bases and at J to 6 bases, leaving 12 bases not matched to a gene. The CDR3 is 15 residues long. Germline V gene data show CDR1 as MDHEN and CDR2 as SYDVKM. The CDR3 loop reads CASTETLGQLNIQYF. The CDR3 bases are TGTGCCAGCACAGAGACCCTGGGACAGCTAAACATTCAGTACTTC.

The chain carries TRBV7-6 and TRBJ2-7; D not certain. The germline CDR1 and CDR2 sequences are SGHVS and FNYEAQ. V lost 8 bases and J 2 bases, leaving 7 bases between the germline ends. This CDR3 comprises 11 residues. Written as DNA, the CDR3 is TGTGCCAGCGGCCACACCTACGAGCAGTACTTC. Translating gives CASGHTYEQYF.

This chain connects TRBV9 to TRBJ2-5; possibly TRBD1 for D (6 bases). Germline V gives CDR1 SGDLS, CDR2 YYNGEE. The CDR3 sequence is 13 residues long. V was clipped by 4 bases and J by 5 bases, with 12 bases between them. This CDR3 is CASSLTGMETQYF. The CDR3 nucleotides are TGTGCCAGCAGCCTTACAGGGATGGAGACCCAGTACTTC.

The rearrangement uses TRBV11-2 and TRBJ1-6, with a possible D match to TRBD1 (5 bases). The germline V and J ends were trimmed by 3 bases and 7 bases, with 13 bases remaining between them. The CDR3 has 15 amino acids. CDR1 is SGHAT, CDR2 FQNNGV, per germline. CDR3 amino acids: CASSFLDSGNSPLHF. In nucleotides, the CDR3 is TGTGCCAGCAGCTTTTTAGACAGCGGGAATTCACCCCTCCACTTT.

CDR3 protein: CASIRGQGRGYTF. The CDR3 DNA sequence: TGTGCCAGTATCCGTGGACAGGGTCGTGGCTACACCTTC. The rearrangement uses TRBV19 and TRBJ1-2; 8 bases are shared with TRBD1. This CDR3 spans 13 amino acids. Germline trimming cut 7 bases from V and 7 bases from J; bases unmatched to any gene: 8. The V gene's germline CDR1 is LNHDA and CDR2 SQIVND (reference sequence).

V usage is TRBV5-4 and J usage is TRBJ2-5, with D unclear. V lost 0 bases to trimming and J lost 5 bases, with 11 bases between them. Per the germline V gene, CDR1 is SGHNT and CDR2 is YYREEE (reference sequence). This CDR3 spans 14 amino acids. CDR3 protein: CASSLGSVEETQYF. For the CDR3, the DNA is TGTGCCAGCAGCTTGGGGTCCGTCGAGGAGACCCAGTACTTC.

V gene TRBV4-1 combines with J gene TRBJ2-3; D is perhaps TRBD1 (5 bases). The CDR3 has 16 amino acids. Trimming cost V 4 bases and J 2 bases, with 16 bases left between them. Germline CDR1 reads MGHRA; CDR2 reads YSYEKL. The CDR3 loop is CASSPGQGRDTDTQYF. DNA of the CDR3: TGCGCCAGCAGCCCGGGCCAGGGAAGAGACACAGATACGCAGTATTTT.

The gene calls are TRBV24-1 and TRBJ2-3; a weak D match, TRBD2 (6 bases). Trimming removed 5 bases from V and 2 bases from J, with 13 bases in between. The CDR3 has 15 amino acids. The germline V gene has CDR1 KGHDR and CDR2 SFDVKD. The CDR3 here is CATSVGRGTTDTQYF. CDR3 coding DNA: TGTGCCACCAGTGTGGGACGGGGGACCACAGATACGCAGTATTTT.

This chain uses TRBV6-5 with TRBJ1-6; 8 bases align to TRBD1. The CDR3 is 14 amino acids. Per germline, CDR1 MNHEY and CDR2 SVGAGI. The ends lost 6 bases at V and 6 bases at J; junction bases unmatched: 4. CDR3 nucleotide sequence: TGTGCCAGCAGCGGACAGGGTGGTAATTCACCCCTCCACTTT. Protein product: CASSGQGGNSPLHF.

The chain joins TRBV19 to TRBJ1-2, with TRBD1 as a possible D gene (6 bases). Per germline, CDR1 LNHDA and CDR2 SQIVND (reference sequence). V lost 3 bases, J lost 8 bases, and 13 bases lay in between. The CDR3 totals 13 residues. CDR3 in amino acids: CASSIGQGMGYTF. CDR3 nucleotide sequence: TGTGCCAGTAGTATTGGCCAGGGGATGGGCTACACCTTC.

The chain joins TRBV18 to TRBJ1-4; a possible D gene is TRBD1 (6 bases). V was cut by 4 bases and J by 4 bases, with 16 bases left in between. This CDR3 region has 16 residues. Germline CDR1 is KGHSH and CDR2 is LQKENI. CDR3: CASSLTRDIINEKLFF. The CDR3 coding sequence is TGTGCCAGCTCACTCACCCGGGACATAATTAATGAAAAACTGTTTTTT.

The chain employs TRBV6-4 and TRBJ2-1, with 7 bases lining up with TRBD2. Trimming removed 8 bases from V and 5 bases from J; junction bases left unmatched: 3. Germline V CDR1 and CDR2: MRHNA, SNTAGT. The CDR3 is 12 amino acids. For the CDR3, the DNA is TGTGCCAGCGCGGGGGTTAACAATGAGCAGTTCTTC. Its protein is CASAGVNNEQFF.

The gene calls are TRBV19 and TRBJ1-2; unclear D gene. V was trimmed by 3 bases and J by 3 bases, leaving 11 bases between them. Germline CDR1 and CDR2: LNHDA and SQIVND (reference sequence). CDR3 length: 14 amino acids. CDR3 loop: CASSIYLSDYGYTF. Written as DNA, the CDR3 is TGTGCCAGTAGTATTTACCTATCTGACTATGGCTACACCTTC. Supplemented by reference TRBV19 and TRBJ1-2, the full variable domain reads DGGITQSPKYLFRKEGQNVTLSCEQNLNHDAMYWYRQDPGQGLRLIYYSQIVNDFQKGDIAEGYSVSREKKESFPLTVTSAQKNPTAFYLCASSIYLSDYGYTFGSGTRLTVV.

The CDR3 nucleotides read TGTGCTAGTGGTTCGGTAATCGGACAGGGCCCCATCATGAACACTGAAGCTTTCTTT. Amino acids: CASGSVIGQGPIMNTEAFF. The chain recombines TRBV12-5 with TRBJ1-1, with TRBD1 matching 8 bases. Unmatched junction bases numbered 16, after V lost 4 bases and J lost 0 bases. Germline lookup yields CDR1 LGHNT and CDR2 FRNRAP. The CDR3 runs 19 residues.

The chain has TRBV28 and TRBJ1-5; 11 nucleotides match TRBD1. With V trimmed by 5 bases and J by 5 bases, 5 bases remained unmatched. The CDR3 length is 15 residues. Germline V gene lookup returns CDR1 MDHEN and CDR2 SYDVKM. This chain's CDR3 is CASSLGQGVDQPQHF. CDR3 DNA sequence: TGTGCCAGCAGTCTGGGACAGGGGGTAGATCAGCCCCAGCATTTT.

The chain couples TRBV19 to TRBJ1-3; a weak D match, TRBD1 (5 bases). Germline loops: CDR1 LNHDA, CDR2 SQIVND (reference sequence). This CDR3 has 13 residues. Trimming stripped 10 bases from V and 4 bases from J, with 14 bases between. This CDR3 reads CAIAGGSGNTIYF. The CDR3 nucleotides are TGTGCCATCGCGGGGGGATCGGGAAACACCATATATTTT.

This chain joins TRBV7-9 and TRBJ2-1; 9 nucleotides align to TRBD1. CDR1 and CDR2 from the germline V gene are SEHNR and FQNEAQ (reference sequence). The CDR3 extends over 14 amino acids. J gave up 10 bases and V 6 bases, and 10 bases lay outside the gene matches. This CDR3 reads CASRRDRVPLEQFF. CDR3 DNA: TGTGCCAGCAGGAGGGACAGGGTTCCCCTCGAGCAGTTCTTC.

The chain recombines TRBV3-1 (or the pseudogene TRBV3-2) with TRBJ2-7; TRBD1 matches at 9 bases. The germline V gene encodes CDR1 LGHDT and CDR2 YNNKEL (reference sequence). With 2 bases clipped from V and 2 bases from J, the junction kept 4 bases outside the gene matches. CDR3 size: 15 residues. The CDR3, as DNA: TGTGCCAGCAGCCAACGAAGGGACAGGGCCTACGAGCAGTACTTC. Translated, it gives CASSQRRDRAYEQYF.

The V and J genes are TRBV19 and TRBJ1-5; 8 bases are a match to TRBD1. Germline assignment: CDR1 LNHDA and CDR2 SQIVND (reference sequence). This CDR3 is built from 14 residues. Trimming cost V 5 bases and J 6 bases; bases outside gene matches: 6. The chain's CDR3 is CASSLPGGFQPQHF. CDR3 coding DNA: TGTGCCAGTAGTTTGCCAGGGGGCTTTCAGCCCCAGCATTTT.

The rearrangement links TRBV5-1 to TRBJ2-7, with 8 bases that match TRBD1. Trimming cost V 4 bases and J 6 bases; bases outside gene matches: 6. The CDR3 totals 13 residues. The germline CDR1 and CDR2 sequences are SGHRS and YFSETQ. The CDR3 nucleotides are TGCGCCAGCAGCATAGGACAGGGACGCGAGCAGTACTTC. Its protein product is CASSIGQGREQYF. The full variable domain, completed using reference TRBV5-1 and TRBJ2-7, is KAGVTQTPRYLIKTRGQQVTLSCSPISGHRSVSWYQQTPGQGLQFLFEYFSETQRNKGNFPGRFSGRQFSNSRSEMNVSTLELGDSALYLCASSIGQGREQYFGPGTRLTVT.

The chain carries TRBV24-1 and TRBJ2-2; 12 bases align to TRBD2. This CDR3 region has 15 residues. The V and J ends lost 5 bases and 3 bases, in that order; junction bases with no gene match: 0. Germline assignment: CDR1 KGHDR and CDR2 SFDVKD. The CDR3 DNA follows: TGTGCCACCAGTGGACTAGCGGGGGACACCGGGGAGCTGTTTTTT. Amino acid sequence: CATSGLAGDTGELFF.

The CDR3 DNA is TGTGCCAGCAGCCAGGGGGGGCTTGACACTGAAGCTTTCTTT. Protein sequence: CASSQGGLDTEAFF. The V gene is TRBV3-1 (or the pseudogene TRBV3-2), the J gene TRBJ1-1, with D tentatively TRBD1 (6 bases). Trimming cost V 3 bases and J 3 bases, with 11 bases left between them. This CDR3 is built from 14 residues. In germline, CDR1 is LGHDT, CDR2 YNNKEL (reference sequence).

This chain joins TRBV7-9 and TRBJ2-1; 7 positions agree with TRBD2. Trimming at V came to 3 bases and at J to 9 bases, leaving 5 bases not matched to a gene. Germline V gene lookup returns CDR1 SEHNR and CDR2 FQNEAQ (reference sequence). The CDR3 runs 13 residues. As DNA, the CDR3 is TGTGCCAGCAGCTTCACCCGGGAGGTTGAGCAGTTCTTC. Translating it yields CASSFTREVEQFF.

This clone was counted many times. The chain recombines TRBV6-4 with TRBJ2-3, with TRBD1 identical over 9 bases. This CDR3 is 16 amino acids long. The germline V gene has CDR1 MRHNA and CDR2 SNTAGT. With V trimmed by 0 bases and J by 2 bases, 3 bases remained unmatched. As DNA, the CDR3 is TGTGCCAGCAGTGACTCAGGGACAGGGAACACAGATACGCAGTATTTT. It encodes CASSDSGTGNTDTQYF.

This clone was picked up one time. This chain connects TRBV30 to TRBJ2-6; no clear D gene. Germline CDR1 is GTSNPN and CDR2 is SVGIG (reference sequence). The CDR3 contains 14 residues. With 1 base removed from V and 0 bases from J, the gap between germline ends came to 4 bases. CDR3 sequence: CAWSESSGANVLTF. CDR3 nucleotides: TGTGCCTGGAGTGAGAGCTCTGGGGCCAACGTCCTGACTTTC.